These 28 T cell receptor beta chains came from one sample sequenced in a study of T cell repertoires in cytomegalovirus infection. Antigens of these TCRs are unknown. TCRdb reprocessed the reads with MiXCR, giving one entry per CDR3 protein. The sample yields roughly 990,000 distinct CDR3 sequences, less than 40% seen once. Sequenced material: cultured CD8+ T cells from PBMCs, taken from culture after CMV antigen stimulation. The receptors here all came from a human donor in good health (CMV status not recorded). Some clones in this sample may be carry-over from other donors' samples.

This clonotype turned up a few times. The CDR3 DNA follows: TGTGCCAGCAAAAGGGGAGCCGGGGAGCTGTTTTTT. Amino acids: CASKRGAGELFF. This sequence joins TRBV11-3 and TRBJ2-2; D assignment may be TRBD1 or TRBD2 (5 bases each). With 7 bases removed from V and 6 bases from J, the gap between germline ends came to 9 bases. The CDR3 runs 12 residues. Germline CDR1 is SGHNT and CDR2 is YENEEA.

This clonotype came up a few times. The chain uses TRBV7-9 and TRBJ2-4, with TRBD1 identical over 10 bases. Looked up from germline, CDR1 is SEHNR and CDR2 is FQNEAQ (reference sequence). Trimming cost V 5 bases and J 1 base; bases outside gene matches: 5. This CDR3 has 16 amino acids. The CDR3 DNA sequence: TGTGCCAGCAGCCACGGACAGGGGGTCGCCAAAAACATTCAGTACTTC. It specifies CASSHGQGVAKNIQYF.

The chain has TRBV6-6 and TRBJ1-1, with D unresolved. Trimming stripped 5 bases from V and 2 bases from J, with 12 bases between. This CDR3 is built from 14 residues. Germline CDR1 and CDR2: MNHNY and SVGAGI (reference sequence). CDR3 protein: CASSGYLGNTEAFF. The CDR3 nucleotides read TGTGCCAGCAGTGGGTATTTGGGAAACACTGAAGCTTTCTTT.

The chain combines TRBV7-9 with TRBJ1-1; D gene unclear. Germline assignment: CDR1 SEHNR and CDR2 FQNEAQ (reference sequence). This CDR3 comprises 13 residues. V shed 7 bases and J shed 1 base, with 10 bases lying between them. Here the CDR3 reads CASNGWGNTEAFF. The DNA of the CDR3 is TGTGCCAGCAACGGCTGGGGGAACACTGAAGCTTTCTTT.

The chain combines TRBV7-9 with TRBJ1-2; possibly TRBD1 for D (5 bases). This CDR3 region has 13 residues. Trimming took 2 bases from V and 12 from J, leaving 16 bases between them. Per germline, CDR1 SEHNR and CDR2 FQNEAQ (reference sequence). The CDR3 DNA reads TGTGCCAGCAGCTTAAAAGCAATTGGGGGAGACACCTTC. Protein product: CASSLKAIGGDTF. Complete variable domain (other parts from reference TRBV7-9 and TRBJ1-2): DTGVSQNPRHKITKRGQNVTFRCDPISEHNRLYWYRQTLGQGPEFLTYFQNEAQLEKSRLLSDRFSAERPKGSFSTLEIQRTEQGDSAMYLCASSLKAIGGDTFGSGTRLTVV.

V gene TRBV12-3 or TRBV12-4 combines with J gene TRBJ1-5; 11 nucleotides line up with TRBD1. V gave up 4 bases and J gave up 5 bases; unmatched junction bases: 10. CDR3 length: 17 residues. The CDR3 spells CASSWVLWDRGDQPQHF. CDR3 coding DNA: TGTGCCAGCAGTTGGGTTTTGTGGGACAGGGGGGATCAGCCCCAGCATTTT.

The sample holds many counts of this clonotype. V is TRBV7-2 and J is TRBJ2-3, with D tentatively TRBD1 or TRBD2 (5 bases each). The V and J ends lost 0 bases and 4 bases respectively, with 14 bases between them. There are 16 residues in the CDR3. In germline, CDR1 is SGHTA, CDR2 FQGNSA. The CDR3 nucleotides are TGTGCCAGCAGCTTAGCGGCTAGCCAGGGAGCAGATACGCAGTATTTT. This encodes CASSLAASQGADTQYF.

This rearrangement joins TRBV12-3 or TRBV12-4 to TRBJ2-5; D remains ambiguous. The ends were cut back, 3 bases at V and 0 bases at J, with 8 bases in the middle. This CDR3 spans 14 amino acids. CDR3 region: CASSFEQYQETQYF. The CDR3 nucleotides are TGTGCCAGCAGTTTTGAACAGTACCAAGAGACCCAGTACTTC.

This clonotype was observed many times. The chain is built from TRBV7-6 and TRBJ2-3, with D perhaps assigned TRBD1 or TRBD2 (5 bases each). The germline gives CDR1 SGHVS, CDR2 FNYEAQ. The length of the CDR3 is 15 residues. Trimming took 1 base from V and 1 from J, leaving 9 bases between them. The CDR3 is CASSLGDGGTDTQYF. CDR3 DNA sequence: TGTGCCAGCAGCTTAGGGGACGGAGGCACAGATACGCAGTATTTT.

Only a few counts were recorded for this clonotype. V is TRBV11-2 and J is TRBJ1-1; D gene ambiguous. The V and J ends lost 4 bases and 7 bases respectively, with 7 bases between them. This CDR3 region has 11 residues. The germline gives CDR1 SGHAT, CDR2 FQNNGV. CDR3 sequence: CASSSTYEAFF. The CDR3 DNA sequence: TGTGCCAGCAGCTCTACATATGAAGCTTTCTTT.

This chain connects TRBV7-6 to TRBJ1-1; D is possibly TRBD1 (6 bases). The CDR3 has 13 amino acids. Germline CDR1 is SGHVS and CDR2 is FNYEAQ. Trimming shortened V by 5 bases and J by 8 bases, and 15 bases separated the two germline ends. CDR3: CASSRQQGLEAFF. The CDR3 bases are TGTGCCAGCAGCCGTCAACAGGGCCTCGAAGCTTTCTTT.

The V gene is TRBV29-1, the J gene TRBJ1-1; 12 nucleotides align to TRBD1. From germline, CDR1 is SQVTM and CDR2 ANQGSEA. The CDR3 has 13 amino acids. V shed 6 bases, J shed 2 bases, and the junction held 1 base outside the gene matches. In DNA form, the CDR3 reads TGCAGCGTAGGGACAGGGGGCAACACTGAAGCTTTCTTT. Its protein is CSVGTGGNTEAFF. Drawing the rest from reference TRBV29-1 and TRBJ1-1, the complete variable domain is SAVISQKPSRDICQRGTSLTIQCQVDSQVTMMFWYRQQPGQSLTLIATANQGSEATYESGFVIDKFPISRPNLTFSTLTVSNMSPEDSSIYLCSVGTGGNTEAFFGQGTRLTVV.

This clonotype was observed many times. The genes are TRBV12-3 or TRBV12-4 and TRBJ1-1; tentative D call: TRBD1 (5 bases). The CDR3 spans 14 residues. Trimming cost V 6 bases and J 5 bases, with 16 bases left between them. The CDR3 spells CASSRTTVGTEAFF. CDR3 DNA sequence: TGTGCCAGCAGCCGGACAACCGTCGGTACTGAAGCTTTCTTT.

To note about this clonotype: Sequence at one end of the junction differs from germline and may be a read error. The J gene is TRBJ1-1, the V gene TRBV4-1; the match to TRBD1 covers 9 bases. This CDR3 contains 12 residues. CDR1 is MGHRA and CDR2 is YSYEKL in the germline V gene. The CDR3 sequence: CASGQGDRAAFF. In DNA, the CDR3 is TGCGCCAGCGGCCAGGGGGACAGGGCAGCTTTCTTT.

CDR3 in amino acids: CASSLAYVSGNTIYF. The CDR3 region has the DNA TGTGCCAGCAGCTTAGCATACGTCTCTGGAAACACCATATATTTT. The chain joins TRBV7-9 to TRBJ1-3; D is undetermined. V was shortened by 0 bases and J by 0 bases, with 6 bases between the two germline ends. The CDR3 consists of 15 residues. CDR1 is SEHNR and CDR2 is FQNEAQ in the germline V gene (reference sequence).

This chain connects TRBV6-2 or TRBV6-3 to TRBJ1-5; TRBD1 matches at 7 bases. V lost 2 bases, J lost 3 bases, and 16 bases stayed unmatched. Germline CDR1 and CDR2: MNHEY and SVGEGT. The CDR3 extends over 19 amino acids. This CDR3 reads CASSYLAGGDGTDNQPQHF. CDR3 sequence (DNA): TGTGCCAGCAGTTACCTGGCGGGAGGGGACGGGACAGACAATCAGCCCCAGCATTTT.

The V call is TRBV28, the J call TRBJ2-3; D not certain. The length of the CDR3 is 15 residues. The germline V gene encodes CDR1 MDHEN and CDR2 SYDVKM. V dropped 5 bases and J dropped 2 bases, with 14 bases sitting between them. CDR3 amino acids: CASSIAVGTTDTQYF. The CDR3 region has the DNA TGTGCCAGCAGTATAGCAGTGGGTACCACAGATACGCAGTATTTT.

In this sample, this clonotype turned up many times. The rearrangement links TRBV6-1 to TRBJ2-7, with 7 bases fitting TRBD2. The ends lost 7 bases at V and 6 bases at J; junction bases unmatched: 18. The CDR3 contains 16 residues. Germline CDR1 is MNHNS and CDR2 is SASEGT. In DNA, the CDR3 is TGTGCCAGCAAGGAGGGAGGGTCCGGCCCCTCGGGCGAGCAGTACGTC. Its protein product is CASKEGGSGPSGEQYV.

This CDR3 reads CASSLPPSGGAPYNEQFF. The CDR3 DNA is TGTGCCAGCAGTTTGCCCCCAAGCGGGGGGGCCCCCTACAATGAGCAGTTCTTC. The chain couples TRBV12-3 or TRBV12-4 to TRBJ2-1, with TRBD2 matching 10 bases. The CDR3 length is 18 residues. V dropped 3 bases and J dropped 2; count of bases not matched to a gene: 10.

V gene TRBV29-1 combines with J gene TRBJ2-7; maybe TRBD1 (7 bases). This CDR3 contains 12 residues. Trimming stripped 7 bases from V and 3 bases from J, with 13 bases between. CDR1 and CDR2 (germline): SQVTM, ANQGSEA. This CDR3 is CSAYRGGYEQYF. CDR3 coding DNA: TGCAGCGCCTACAGGGGAGGCTACGAGCAGTACTTC.

The chain is built from TRBV4-1 and TRBJ1-2; no clear D. CDR3 size: 19 residues. CDR1 is MGHRA, CDR2 YSYEKL, per germline. Trimming took off 1 base at V and 0 bases at J, with 21 bases between the two ends. The CDR3 bases are TGCGCCAGCAGCCAAGTCCCGACGGGGATTGGCCGTTCTAACTATGGCTACACCTTC. Protein sequence: CASSQVPTGIGRSNYGYTF.

This clonotype was observed a handful of times. J is TRBJ1-4 and V is TRBV28, with 8 nucleotides matching TRBD1. With 6 bases clipped from V and 6 bases from J, the junction kept 6 bases outside the gene matches. The CDR3 totals 14 residues. The germline CDR1 and CDR2 sequences are MDHEN and SYDVKM. The CDR3: CASSSDREDEKLFF. DNA of the CDR3: TGTGCCAGCAGCTCGGACAGGGAGGATGAAAAACTGTTTTTT. The whole variable domain, remainder taken from reference TRBV28 and TRBJ1-4, is DVKVTQSSRYLVKRTGEKVFLECVQDMDHENMFWYRQDPGLGLRLIYFSYDVKMKEKGDIPEGYSVSREKKERFSLILESASTNQTSMYLCASSSDREDEKLFFGSGTQLSVL.

The rearrangement uses TRBV27 and TRBJ2-3; D not resolved. V was shortened by 8 bases and J by 5 bases, with 8 bases between the two germline ends. The germline gives CDR1 MNHEY, CDR2 SMNVEV (reference sequence). The CDR3 runs to 11 residues. The CDR3 nucleotides are TGTGCCAGCTTTACCGGAGATACGCAGTATTTT. It encodes CASFTGDTQYF.

The V call is TRBV7-2, the J call TRBJ1-2; D not certain. Per germline, CDR1 SGHTA and CDR2 FQGNSA. This CDR3 contains 13 residues. V shed 1 base and J shed 6 bases, with 9 bases lying between them. In DNA, the CDR3 is TGTGCCAGCAGCTTAGGCTCGGGGAATGGCTACACCTTC. Translated, it gives CASSLGSGNGYTF. The complete variable domain, with remaining parts taken from reference TRBV7-2 and TRBJ1-2, reads GAGVSQSPSNKVTEKGKDVELRCDPISGHTALYWYRQSLGQGLEFLIYFQGNSAPDKSGLPSDRFSAERTGGSVSTLTIQRTQQEDSAVYLCASSLGSGNGYTFGSGTRLTVV.

A note on this clonotype: Its ends do not fully match the called genes, so a read error is possible. J is TRBJ2-6 and V is TRBV9; a possible D gene is TRBD1 (5 bases). Per the germline V gene, CDR1 is SGDLS and CDR2 is YYNGEE. The CDR3 runs to 17 residues. Here the CDR3 DNA reads TGTGCCAGCAGCGCCCCGTTGGTTACCTCTGGGGCCGACGTCCTGACTTTC. This sequence encodes CASSAPLVTSGADVLTF.

This chain uses TRBV27 with TRBJ2-2, with D possibly TRBD2 on 6 matching bases. V dropped 5 bases and J dropped 6 bases, with 13 bases sitting between them. Germline lookup yields CDR1 MNHEY and CDR2 SMNVEV (reference sequence). The CDR3 is 14 amino acids. The DNA of the CDR3 is TGTGCCAGCAGTACCGGGGGTACGGCCGGGGAGCTGTTTTTT. Amino acid sequence: CASSTGGTAGELFF.

This chain links TRBV9 with TRBJ2-1, with D perhaps being TRBD1 or TRBD2 (5 bases each). Trimming pared 0 bases from V and 3 bases from J, leaving 7 bases between. The CDR3 runs to 14 residues. Germline-derived CDR1 and CDR2 are SGDLS and YYNGEE. The DNA for the CDR3 is TGTGCCAGCAGCGTAGTGAGGGGCTACAATGAGCAGTTCTTC. This encodes CASSVVRGYNEQFF.

V and J are TRBV6-2 or TRBV6-3 and TRBJ2-3; 16 bases align to TRBD2. The ends lost 7 bases at V and 6 bases at J; junction bases unmatched: 16. There are 19 residues in the CDR3. Germline V gene data show CDR1 as MNHEY and CDR2 as SVGEGT. The CDR3 DNA follows: TGTGCCAGCACCGGAGGGACTAGCGGGGGGGCCTATGGGGAGGATACGCAGTATTTT. Protein sequence: CASTGGTSGGAYGEDTQYF.